This is a list of T cell receptor beta chains from one sample in a study of blood T cell repertoires in COVID-19. Sequenced by immunoSEQ multiplex PCR; TCRdb stores in-frame clones only, minus some. The sample holds about 190,000 clones, around 86% seen once. Sequencing was performed on PBMCs or T cells enriched from blood (not recorded which). The origin of the receptors is a woman aged 25 to 39 who had recovered from COVID-19. Both conserved end residues are part of each CDR3. D genes are given only for firm matches. Clone size, where shown, is once, few, many, or a class for clones that have expanded.

cdr3_nt cdr3_aa j_call v_call d_call clone_size
TGTGCCAGCAGCCAAGATTACGCGGGGGTATCTGGAAACACCATATATTTT CASSQDYAGVSGNTIYF TRBJ1-3 TRBV3-1/TRBV3-2 - -
TGCGCCAGCAGCTTCCAGGGATGGGAAGATACGCAGTATTTT CASSFQGWEDTQYF TRBJ2-3 TRBV5-1 - -
TGCGCCAGCAGCTCGGGGACAGGAGGCACCGGGGAGCTGTTTTTT CASSSGTGGTGELFF TRBJ2-2 TRBV5-1 TRBD1 once
TGTGCCAGCAGGCCGTGGGCCCAGAATGGCTACACCTTC CASRPWAQNGYTF TRBJ1-2 TRBV27 - -
TGTGCCAGCAGTGAACAAGTGGGGGCTTACGAGCAGTACTTC CASSEQVGAYEQYF TRBJ2-7 TRBV6-1 - -
TGTGCCAGCAGCAAGGGGACAGAGCGTAAGGAAAAACTGTTTTTT CASSKGTERKEKLFF TRBJ1-4 TRBV21-1 - -
TGTGCCAGCAGAGGACTAGCGGATCCCTACGAGCAGTACTTC CASRGLADPYEQYF TRBJ2-7 TRBV2 TRBD2 -
TGTGCCAGCAGGGTAACAGGGGGGGATCGGTCTCAGCCCCAGCATTTT CASRVTGGDRSQPQHF TRBJ1-5 TRBV27 TRBD1 -
TGTGCCAGCAGTTACGATACAGGGACCTCCTTC CASSYDTGTSF TRBJ2-7 TRBV6-6 - -
TGTGCCAGCAGCCAAGGAACCGCCGGGGGGCGTAGGTCCTACGAGCAGTACTTC CASSQGTAGGRRSYEQYF TRBJ2-7 TRBV4-2 - -
TGTGCCACCCAGTCACCCCTTGGCACTGAAGCTTTCTTT CATQSPLGTEAFF TRBJ1-1 TRBV10-3 - -
TGTGCCAGCAGAAGACAGGGGACGGCAAACACTGAAGCTTTCTTT CASRRQGTANTEAFF TRBJ1-1 TRBV6-5 TRBD1 once
TGTGCCTGGAGTGGGAGCGGGAGGGCCGGTGAGCAGTTCTTC CAWSGSGRAGEQFF TRBJ2-1 TRBV30 TRBD2 -
TGTGCCGGGACTAGCGACACCGGGGAGCTGTTTTTT CAGTSDTGELFF TRBJ2-2 TRBV2 TRBD2 -
TGTGCCATCAGTCACGGGACTAGTAGTGACGAGCAGTACTTC CAISHGTSSDEQYF TRBJ2-7 TRBV10-3 TRBD2 -
TGTGCCAGCAGCCAAGGGGAGGGTAGACTAGCGGGAATCTACAATGAGCAGTTCTTC CASSQGEGRLAGIYNEQFF TRBJ2-1 TRBV4-2 TRBD2 -
TGTGCCAGCAGCCAATCGTGGGCCCCTCGTACAGGCTACACCTTC CASSQSWAPRTGYTF TRBJ1-2 TRBV16 - -
TGCAGTGCTAGCGCGGACGAGCAGTACTTC CSASADEQYF TRBJ2-7 TRBV20-1 - -
TGTGCCAGCAGCTCAGCTGGAGACGGGCAGCCCCAGCATTTT CASSSAGDGQPQHF TRBJ1-5 TRBV11-2 - -
TGCGCCAGTTCAGGGGGAGCGTCCAACACAGATACGCAGTATTTT CASSGGASNTDTQYF TRBJ2-3 TRBV10-1 TRBD1 -
TGCAGCGCCCGAGGCAGTAACTATGGCTACACCTTC CSARGSNYGYTF TRBJ1-2 TRBV29-1 - once
TGTGCCAGCAGCGGCTCGTTGGGACAGGGAGCCTACGAGCAGTACTTC CASSGSLGQGAYEQYF TRBJ2-7 TRBV9 TRBD1 -
TGTGCCAGCAGCCCTCCAGGGGGCATTGGCTATGGCTACACCTTC CASSPPGGIGYGYTF TRBJ1-2 TRBV27 TRBD1 -
TGTGCCAGCAGCTCCTCTAGCAATCAGCCCCAGCATTTT CASSSSSNQPQHF TRBJ1-5 TRBV27 - -
TGTGCCAGCAGCTGGGACATCTACTACGAGCAGTACTTC CASSWDIYYEQYF TRBJ2-7 TRBV5-5 - few
TGTGCCAGCAGCCAAGGGACAGTTAGCAATCAGCCCCAGCATTTT CASSQGTVSNQPQHF TRBJ1-5 TRBV3-1/TRBV3-2 - -
TGCGCCAGCAGCTTGGCGAGCTATGGCACAGATACGCAGTATTTT CASSLASYGTDTQYF TRBJ2-3 TRBV5-1 - -
TGTGCCAGCAGTCCAGGAGGGCTAGGTGAAGCTTTCTTT CASSPGGLGEAFF TRBJ1-1 TRBV28 - -
TGTGCCAGCAGTGACTCGCGGGGTCGTCCTAAGGCCTTGAACACTGAAGCTTTCTTT CASSDSRGRPKALNTEAFF TRBJ1-1 TRBV6-4 - once
TGTGCCAGCAGCTTGGAGCTGAACACCGGGGAGCTGTTTTTT CASSLELNTGELFF TRBJ2-2 TRBV5-4 - -
TGTGCCAGCAGCCAAGATGGGACAGGGAGAGACTACGAGCAGTACTTC CASSQDGTGRDYEQYF TRBJ2-7 TRBV4-2 TRBD1 once
TGTGCCAGCAGCTTATCGGGCGGGACGAACACCGGGGAGCTGTTTTTT CASSLSGGTNTGELFF TRBJ2-2 TRBV7-9 - -
TGTGCCAGCAGCTTAGCCCCGGCTAGCGGACAAAACATTCAGTACTTC CASSLAPASGQNIQYF TRBJ2-4 TRBV7-2 TRBD2 -
TGTGCCAGTAGTATAGGCGGGAGGGCTCGAGTGACAGATACGCAGTATTTT CASSIGGRARVTDTQYF TRBJ2-3 TRBV19 TRBD2 -
TGTGCCAGTAGTATAGCGGGACTGAACACCGGGGAGCTGTTTTTT CASSIAGLNTGELFF TRBJ2-2 TRBV19 - -
TGCGCCAGCAGCACATCTAACTATGGCTACACCTTC CASSTSNYGYTF TRBJ1-2 TRBV5-1 - -
TGTGCCTGGAGTGTAAGGGGGACCTTCGGGCAGTTCTTC CAWSVRGTFGQFF TRBJ2-1 TRBV30 - -
TGTGCCAGCAGCGCCAGGGGTGCGTACACAGATACGCAGTATTTT CASSARGAYTDTQYF TRBJ2-3 TRBV7-8 - -
TGTGCCAGCAGCCAAGATAGGACTAGCGAATACAATGAGCAGTTCTTC CASSQDRTSEYNEQFF TRBJ2-1 TRBV4-2 TRBD2 few
TGTGCCAGCAGTTTAATTACTAGCGGGAGTTTCACAGATACGCAGTATTTT CASSLITSGSFTDTQYF TRBJ2-3 TRBV28 TRBD2 -
TGTGCCAGCAGCCGGGAGGGGGCTAGCACTGAAGCTTTCTTT CASSREGASTEAFF TRBJ1-1 TRBV27 TRBD1 -
TGTGCCAGCAGCGCCAACACAGATACGCAGTATTTT CASSANTDTQYF TRBJ2-3 TRBV9 - -
TGTGCCAGCAGACAGGACAGGGGGCTGACTGAAGCTTTCTTT CASRQDRGLTEAFF TRBJ1-1 TRBV2 TRBD1 -
TGTGCCAGCAGCGACTTAGTGGGTATCGAGACCGGGGAGCTGTTTTTT CASSDLVGIETGELFF TRBJ2-2 TRBV2 - -
TGTGCCAGTAGTATAAGGGCGGGAAGAGTCCAAGAGACCCAGTACTTC CASSIRAGRVQETQYF TRBJ2-5 TRBV19 - -
TGTGCCAGCAGTGTGACAGTCAGCTCCTACGAGCAGTACTTC CASSVTVSSYEQYF TRBJ2-7 TRBV2 - -
TGCGCCAGCAGCTTGGCCTGGGAAGGGGGCTCTAATTCACCCCTCCACTTT CASSLAWEGGSNSPLHF TRBJ1-6 TRBV5-1 TRBD1 -
TGTGCCAACCACAGGTATTTCAAAAACATTCAGTACTTC CANHRYFKNIQYF TRBJ2-4 TRBV9 - -
TGTGCCTGGAGCAGGCTGGCAGTCGGGAACACTGAAGCTTTCTTT CAWSRLAVGNTEAFF TRBJ1-1 TRBV30 - -
TGTGCCAGCTCACCCTACAGCAATTCACCCCTCCACTTT CASSPYSNSPLHF TRBJ1-6 TRBV18 - few
TGTGCCGGCCCGACAGGGTGGGGAGAAAAACTGTTTTTT CAGPTGWGEKLFF TRBJ1-4 TRBV6-4 TRBD1 -
TGTGCCAGCAGTTCAGAGGGAGTGGGTTATAATTCACCCCTCCACTTT CASSSEGVGYNSPLHF TRBJ1-6 TRBV28 - once
TGTGCCATCAAGGGGACTAGCGGGAGGGCCAACAATGAGCAGTTCTTC CAIKGTSGRANNEQFF TRBJ2-1 TRBV10-3 TRBD2 -
TGTGCCAGCAGTTTAATCGAAGACAACAATCAGCCCCAGCATTTT CASSLIEDNNQPQHF TRBJ1-5 TRBV28 - -
TGTGCCAGCAGCTTTCCGGGAAAGATCGACGAGCAGTACTTC CASSFPGKIDEQYF TRBJ2-7 TRBV7-6 - -